These T cell receptor beta chains were read from a single sample in a study of T cell responses to AZD1222 COVID-19 vaccine. Only in-frame clones appear in the TCRdb table, and some are missing; sequencing was by immunoSEQ multiplex PCR. The repertoire holds 100,000 to 130,000 clones, with about 89% as singletons. This specimen was peripheral blood, taken on day 0 of AZD1222 vaccination. These receptors were collected from an adult in good health. The CDR3 runs from the conserved cysteine through the conserved F or W. The order of the fields is CDR3 DNA, CDR3 protein, clone size, D gene, J gene, CDR3 length, V gene. A D gene is named only where the DNA matches it firmly. Only some rows state a clone size, as once, few, many or a class for expanded clones.

cdr3_nt: TGTGCCAGCAGTTTAGTCGACAGGGGGCGGTACTTC
cdr3_aa: CASSLVDRGRYF
clone_size: .
d_call: TRBD1
j_call: TRBJ2-7
cdr3_length: 12
v_call: TRBV28

cdr3_nt: TGTGCCAGCAGCAGACCACAGGGTAGTTCCTACGAGCAGTACTTC
cdr3_aa: CASSRPQGSSYEQYF
clone_size: .
d_call: .
j_call: TRBJ2-7
cdr3_length: 15
v_call: TRBV7-2

cdr3_nt: TGTGCCAGCAGCTTCCGGACAGGGGGTCCAGGAAACACCATATATTTT
cdr3_aa: CASSFRTGGPGNTIYF
clone_size: once
d_call: TRBD1
j_call: TRBJ1-3
cdr3_length: 16
v_call: TRBV5-6

cdr3_nt: TGTGCCAGCAGCCCCCGCTCGGGGGAGGGGACAGATACGCAGTATTTT
cdr3_aa: CASSPRSGEGTDTQYF
clone_size: .
d_call: TRBD2
j_call: TRBJ2-3
cdr3_length: 16
v_call: TRBV11-3

cdr3_nt: TGTGCCAGCTCACCCCGACAGAGTAGCAATCAGCCCCAGCATTTT
cdr3_aa: CASSPRQSSNQPQHF
clone_size: once
d_call: .
j_call: TRBJ1-5
cdr3_length: 15
v_call: TRBV18

cdr3_nt: TGCGCCACCAAAGCCGGGGGTAGCGGCCGCACAGATACGCAGTATTTT
cdr3_aa: CATKAGGSGRTDTQYF
clone_size: .
d_call: .
j_call: TRBJ2-3
cdr3_length: 16
v_call: TRBV5-1

cdr3_nt: TGCGCCAGCAGCTTCGGGACTAGCCTGGATGAGCAGTTCTTC
cdr3_aa: CASSFGTSLDEQFF
clone_size: once
d_call: TRBD2
j_call: TRBJ2-1
cdr3_length: 14
v_call: TRBV5-1

cdr3_nt: TGTGCCATCAGCACTGGGTTGGCCGAGCAGTACTTC
cdr3_aa: CAISTGLAEQYF
clone_size: .
d_call: .
j_call: TRBJ2-7
cdr3_length: 12
v_call: TRBV10-3

cdr3_nt: TGTGCCAGCAGCCTGCGCGGGAAAACGAAAAACATTCAGTACTTC
cdr3_aa: CASSLRGKTKNIQYF
clone_size: .
d_call: .
j_call: TRBJ2-4
cdr3_length: 15
v_call: TRBV5-4

cdr3_nt: TGTGCCAGCAGCGATAGCTACACCATATATTTT
cdr3_aa: CASSDSYTIYF
clone_size: .
d_call: .
j_call: TRBJ1-3
cdr3_length: 11
v_call: TRBV7-9

cdr3_nt: TGCGCCAGCAGTGAGGGAGGGGGCGTGAACACTGAAGCTTTCTTT
cdr3_aa: CASSEGGGVNTEAFF
clone_size: .
d_call: TRBD1
j_call: TRBJ1-1
cdr3_length: 15
v_call: TRBV10-1

cdr3_nt: TGTGCCAGCAGAGGACTAGCGGGTGGTCGATGGGAGACCCAGTACTTC
cdr3_aa: CASRGLAGGRWETQYF
clone_size: .
d_call: TRBD2
j_call: TRBJ2-5
cdr3_length: 16
v_call: TRBV7-2

cdr3_nt: TGTGCCAGTAGGGGTGGTGGCAATCAGCCCCAGCATTTT
cdr3_aa: CASRGGGNQPQHF
clone_size: .
d_call: .
j_call: TRBJ1-5
cdr3_length: 13
v_call: TRBV19

cdr3_nt: TGTGCCAGCAGCCAAGACCCTAGCGGGAGGGTCCCCTCCTACGAGCAGTACTTC
cdr3_aa: CASSQDPSGRVPSYEQYF
clone_size: .
d_call: TRBD2
j_call: TRBJ2-7
cdr3_length: 18
v_call: TRBV3-1/TRBV3-2

cdr3_nt: TGTGCCAGCAGTTTTGGGGTACCTCTGAAGGCTTTCTTT
cdr3_aa: CASSFGVPLKAFF
clone_size: .
d_call: .
j_call: TRBJ1-1
cdr3_length: 13
v_call: TRBV6-2/TRBV6-3

cdr3_nt: TGTGCCAGCAGTCCTACCTATGGCTACACCTTC
cdr3_aa: CASSPTYGYTF
clone_size: .
d_call: .
j_call: TRBJ1-2
cdr3_length: 11
v_call: TRBV2

cdr3_nt: TGTGCCAGTAGTATAGAGGGGCAGGGGGCCGATACGCAGTATTTT
cdr3_aa: CASSIEGQGADTQYF
clone_size: .
d_call: TRBD1
j_call: TRBJ2-3
cdr3_length: 15
v_call: TRBV19

cdr3_nt: TGTGCCAGCAGTGTCTTAGCGTCGAGCACAGATACGCAGTATTTT
cdr3_aa: CASSVLASSTDTQYF
clone_size: .
d_call: .
j_call: TRBJ2-3
cdr3_length: 15
v_call: TRBV25-1

cdr3_nt: TGTGCCATCAGTGTGGACAGGGGGCCTAGGCAGCCCCAGCATTTT
cdr3_aa: CAISVDRGPRQPQHF
clone_size: .
d_call: TRBD1
j_call: TRBJ1-5
cdr3_length: 15
v_call: TRBV10-3

cdr3_nt: TGTGCCAGCAGTCTCGAGTTGGGGACTAGCGGGAGGGCCTACGAGCAGTACTTC
cdr3_aa: CASSLELGTSGRAYEQYF
clone_size: few
d_call: TRBD2
j_call: TRBJ2-7
cdr3_length: 18
v_call: TRBV6-2/TRBV6-3

cdr3_nt: TGCGCCAGCAGCCTCCCAATTACAGGGGCTGGAAACACCATATATTTT
cdr3_aa: CASSLPITGAGNTIYF
clone_size: .
d_call: TRBD1
j_call: TRBJ1-3
cdr3_length: 16
v_call: TRBV5-1

cdr3_nt: TGTGCCAGTAGTATTACCGGGACAGCGAACACTGAAGCTTTCTTT
cdr3_aa: CASSITGTANTEAFF
clone_size: .
d_call: TRBD1
j_call: TRBJ1-1
cdr3_length: 15
v_call: TRBV19

cdr3_nt: TGTGCCACCAGTGATTTGGACTCCCAAAGGGACACTGAGCAGTTCTTC
cdr3_aa: CATSDLDSQRDTEQFF
clone_size: once
d_call: .
j_call: TRBJ2-1
cdr3_length: 16
v_call: TRBV24-1

cdr3_nt: TGTGCCAGCGTGACGGGAGTAGCGGGAGTGGTCCACGAGCAGTACTTC
cdr3_aa: CASVTGVAGVVHEQYF
clone_size: few
d_call: TRBD2
j_call: TRBJ2-7
cdr3_length: 16
v_call: TRBV2

cdr3_nt: TGCGCCAGCAGCCAAGATAGGCCAGGGGTGGGCTCCTACAATGAGCAGTTCTTC
cdr3_aa: CASSQDRPGVGSYNEQFF
clone_size: .
d_call: .
j_call: TRBJ2-1
cdr3_length: 18
v_call: TRBV4-3

cdr3_nt: TGTGCCAGCTCACCGCTAGCGGGAGGGCCGGGCTCAGATACGCAGTATTTT
cdr3_aa: CASSPLAGGPGSDTQYF
clone_size: .
d_call: TRBD2
j_call: TRBJ2-3
cdr3_length: 17
v_call: TRBV18

cdr3_nt: TGTGCCAGCAGCGGGGCGGGGGGCGGAGGCTACACCTTC
cdr3_aa: CASSGAGGGGYTF
clone_size: .
d_call: .
j_call: TRBJ1-2
cdr3_length: 13
v_call: TRBV11-2

cdr3_nt: TGTGCCAGCAGCACGAGGGACGGTAGGAATGAAAAACTGTTTTTT
cdr3_aa: CASSTRDGRNEKLFF
clone_size: .
d_call: .
j_call: TRBJ1-4
cdr3_length: 15
v_call: TRBV9

cdr3_nt: TGTGCCAGTAGTATAGATCGGGTCCGCAGGGGAAATGGCTACACCTTC
cdr3_aa: CASSIDRVRRGNGYTF
clone_size: .
d_call: .
j_call: TRBJ1-2
cdr3_length: 16
v_call: TRBV19

cdr3_nt: TGTGCCAGCAGTGAAGTTGGGGGCCGGGAGACCCAGTACTTC
cdr3_aa: CASSEVGGRETQYF
clone_size: .
d_call: .
j_call: TRBJ2-5
cdr3_length: 14
v_call: TRBV6-1

cdr3_nt: TGTGCCAGCAGCGGGAGGGGACAGGGAGGGAATCAGCCCCAGCATTTT
cdr3_aa: CASSGRGQGGNQPQHF
clone_size: once
d_call: TRBD1
j_call: TRBJ1-5
cdr3_length: 16
v_call: TRBV7-9

cdr3_nt: TGTGCCACCAGCAGAGCGCGAGGACGGGCCCAAGAGACCCAGTACTTC
cdr3_aa: CATSRARGRAQETQYF
clone_size: .
d_call: .
j_call: TRBJ2-5
cdr3_length: 16
v_call: TRBV15

cdr3_nt: TGCGCCAGCAGCTTGGAAGGGGGACCAACTAATGAAAAACTGTTTTTT
cdr3_aa: CASSLEGGPTNEKLFF
clone_size: .
d_call: .
j_call: TRBJ1-4
cdr3_length: 16
v_call: TRBV5-1

cdr3_nt: TGTGCCACCAGCGGTACTAGGGCGCGGAATGAGCAGTTCTTC
cdr3_aa: CATSGTRARNEQFF
clone_size: .
d_call: .
j_call: TRBJ2-1
cdr3_length: 14
v_call: TRBV15

cdr3_nt: TGTGCCAGCAGCTTGGGGGACAGGGAAGGGCCCCAGCATTTT
cdr3_aa: CASSLGDREGPQHF
clone_size: .
d_call: TRBD1
j_call: TRBJ1-5
cdr3_length: 14
v_call: TRBV5-6

cdr3_nt: TGTGCCAGCGGCCTGGGGGGACTGAACACTGAAGCTTTCTTT
cdr3_aa: CASGLGGLNTEAFF
clone_size: .
d_call: .
j_call: TRBJ1-1
cdr3_length: 14
v_call: TRBV2

cdr3_nt: TGTGCCAGCAGCTCGGGACAGGGAAATACAATGAACACTGAAGCTTTCTTT
cdr3_aa: CASSSGQGNTMNTEAFF
clone_size: .
d_call: TRBD1
j_call: TRBJ1-1
cdr3_length: 17
v_call: TRBV7-9

cdr3_nt: TGTGCCAGCAGGTCCGCTAGCGGGAGGGCCGAGTGGGACCGCAATGAGCAGTTCTTC
cdr3_aa: CASRSASGRAEWDRNEQFF
clone_size: .
d_call: TRBD2
j_call: TRBJ2-1
cdr3_length: 19
v_call: TRBV28

cdr3_nt: TGTGCCAGCAGCCCAAGGAGGGAGGCCTACAATGAGCAGTTCTTC
cdr3_aa: CASSPRREAYNEQFF
clone_size: .
d_call: .
j_call: TRBJ2-1
cdr3_length: 15
v_call: TRBV6-2/TRBV6-3

cdr3_nt: TGTGCCACCAGTGATCCAAAGAGGTTCCAAGAGACCCAGTACTTC
cdr3_aa: CATSDPKRFQETQYF
clone_size: .
d_call: .
j_call: TRBJ2-5
cdr3_length: 15
v_call: TRBV24-1

cdr3_nt: TGTGCCAGCCTTGGGCGGGAGGGTGCAGATACGCAGTATTTT
cdr3_aa: CASLGREGADTQYF
clone_size: .
d_call: TRBD2
j_call: TRBJ2-3
cdr3_length: 14
v_call: TRBV28